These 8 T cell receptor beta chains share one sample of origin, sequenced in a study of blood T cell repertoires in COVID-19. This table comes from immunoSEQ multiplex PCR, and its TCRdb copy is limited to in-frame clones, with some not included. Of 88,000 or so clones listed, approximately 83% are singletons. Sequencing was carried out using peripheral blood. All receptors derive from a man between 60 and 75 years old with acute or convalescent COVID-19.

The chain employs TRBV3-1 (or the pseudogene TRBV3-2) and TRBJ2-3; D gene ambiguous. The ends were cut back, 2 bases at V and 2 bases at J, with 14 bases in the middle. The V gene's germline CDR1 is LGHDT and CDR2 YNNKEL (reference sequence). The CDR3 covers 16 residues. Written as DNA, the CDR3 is TGTGCCAGCAGCCAACGAAGCAGCGTTTCCACAGATACGCAGTATTTT. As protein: CASSQRSSVSTDTQYF.

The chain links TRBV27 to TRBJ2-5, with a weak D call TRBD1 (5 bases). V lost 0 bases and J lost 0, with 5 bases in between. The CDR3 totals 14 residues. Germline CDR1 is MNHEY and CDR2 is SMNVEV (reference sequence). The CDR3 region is CASSLSGDQETQYF. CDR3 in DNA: TGTGCCAGCAGTTTATCAGGGGACCAAGAGACCCAGTACTTC.

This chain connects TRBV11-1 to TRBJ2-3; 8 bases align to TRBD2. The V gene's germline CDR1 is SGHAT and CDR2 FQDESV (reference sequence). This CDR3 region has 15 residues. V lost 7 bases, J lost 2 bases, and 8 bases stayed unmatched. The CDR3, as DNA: TGTGCCAGCACGCAGCGGGGGCCAACCACAGATACGCAGTATTTT. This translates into CASTQRGPTTDTQYF.

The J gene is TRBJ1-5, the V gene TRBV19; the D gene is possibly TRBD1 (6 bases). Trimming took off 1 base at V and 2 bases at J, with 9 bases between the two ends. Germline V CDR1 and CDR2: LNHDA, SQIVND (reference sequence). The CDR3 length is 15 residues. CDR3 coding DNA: TGTGCCAGTAGTATAGGGCGACAGGGCAATCAGCCCCAGCATTTT. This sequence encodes CASSIGRQGNQPQHF.

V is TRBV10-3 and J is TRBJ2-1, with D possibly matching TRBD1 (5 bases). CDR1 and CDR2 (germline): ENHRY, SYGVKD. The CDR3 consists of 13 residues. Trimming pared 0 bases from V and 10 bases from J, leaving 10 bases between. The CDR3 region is CAISESGPGEQFF. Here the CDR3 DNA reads TGTGCCATCAGTGAGTCGGGGCCTGGAGAGCAGTTCTTC.

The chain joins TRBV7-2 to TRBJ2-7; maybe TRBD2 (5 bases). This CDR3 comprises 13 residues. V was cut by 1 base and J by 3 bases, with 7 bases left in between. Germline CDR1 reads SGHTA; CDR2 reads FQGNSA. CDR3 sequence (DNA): TGTGCCAGCAGCTTAGGAGGGTTCTACGAGCAGTACTTC. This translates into CASSLGGFYEQYF.

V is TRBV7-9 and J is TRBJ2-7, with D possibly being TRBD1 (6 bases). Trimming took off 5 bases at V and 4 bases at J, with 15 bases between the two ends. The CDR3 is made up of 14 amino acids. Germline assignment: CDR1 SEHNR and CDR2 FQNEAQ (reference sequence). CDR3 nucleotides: TGTGCCAGCAGCCGCACCGGGACACGATACGAGCAGTACTTC. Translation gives CASSRTGTRYEQYF.

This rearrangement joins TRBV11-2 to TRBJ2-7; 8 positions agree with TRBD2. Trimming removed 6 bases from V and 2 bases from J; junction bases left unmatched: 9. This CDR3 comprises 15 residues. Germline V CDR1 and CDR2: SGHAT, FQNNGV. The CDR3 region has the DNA TGTGCCAGCAGTCCTAGGGAAGCGGGGGCCTACGAGCAGTACTTC. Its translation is CASSPREAGAYEQYF.